A single TCR beta chain is shown here with its context. The CDR3 runs to 22 residues. The data were produced by immunoSEQ multiplex PCR, yet TCRdb's version contains in-frame clones alone and is incomplete. The sample includes about 100,000 clones, around 87% of them seen just once. The data derive from a study of identifying expanded T cells in peripheral blood. Sequencing was carried out using blood. This receptor was taken from a person between 18 and 75 years old in good health. This chain connects TRBV1 to TRBJ2-1; TRBD2 is the table's D call and was not checked against the DNA. TRBV1 is a known pseudogene. The DNA for the CDR3 is TGCACCAGCAGCCAAGTCCCGAACCAGGCTAGCGGGGGGAATAGCTCCTACAATGAGCAGTTCTTC. Protein product: CTSSQVPNQASGGNSSYNEQFF.